The T cell receptor (beta chain) under discussion was sequenced for a study of blood T cells in healthy people across ages. The CDR3 runs to 13 residues. The V gene end was trimmed by 4 bases and the J gene end by 6 bases; junction bases not matched to a gene: 7. Germline CDR1 GTSNPN, CDR2 SVGIG (reference sequence). Donors gave around 10 milliliters of peripheral blood apiece. Study outcomes and limitations: Across the age range, TCR beta diversity per million T cells fell in a roughly linear way. Unsorted PBMCs blocked a conclusive comparison of naive and antigen-experienced cells.

Primed by a sample-barcoded 5' primer and a J-beta primer mix, a second PCR proceeded for about 6 to 12 cycles. TCRdb re-called the 5' RACE reads with MiXCR, one entry per CDR3 protein. The sample carries around 580,000 distinct CDR3 sequences, around 48% recorded once. This clonotype was seen only a few times. Its antigen is unknown. This TCR derives from a man aged 80 or over in good health. The sample was blood. The J gene is TRBJ2-3, the V gene TRBV30; 7 nucleotides match TRBD2. CDR3 amino acids: CAWTAAGADTQYF. The DNA of the CDR3 is TGTGCCTGGACAGCGGCGGGAGCCGATACGCAGTATTTT.